The source of this T cell receptor beta chain is a study of blood T cell repertoires in COVID-19. This CDR3 has 14 amino acids. Looked up from germline, CDR1 is SNHLY and CDR2 is FYNNEI. Trimming cost V 1 base and J 2 bases, with 8 bases left between them. Clones were sequenced by immunoSEQ multiplex PCR, and TCRdb holds only the in-frame ones, with some missing. The sample has 150,000 to 200,000 clones, 81% seen once. While infection was still active, Seattle patients were enrolled and then followed longitudinally. The origin of this receptor is a woman older than 75 with COVID-19, enrolled during active disease. This chain joins TRBV2 and TRBJ1-2; D not resolved. Sequencing input: peripheral blood. The CDR3 bases are TGTGCCAGCAGTGAAGTCAGTTCCAACTATGGCTACACCTTC. Its translation is CASSEVSSNYGYTF.